The following is a TCR beta chain sequence with its context. The data are from a study of blood T cell repertoires in COVID-19. In the study overall: T cells, B-cell-depleted T cells, or PBMCs provided the cDNA or gDNA that served as material.

Per the original methods: Counts of nucleated cells, estimated from reference gene primer amplification, were obtained. The table came from immunoSEQ multiplex PCR; TCRdb's copy has only in-frame clones and leaves some out. V and J calls and clone size follow that table, whereas D and trimming were derived from the DNA. The repertoire consists of roughly 49,000 clones, with 89% occurring once and the leading ten covering nearly 5%. The CDR3 has 14 residues. Trimming took 0 bases from V and 2 from J, leaving 8 bases between them. Germline V gene data show CDR1 as SGDLS and CDR2 as YYNGEE. V usage is TRBV9 and J usage is TRBJ1-1; the D gene is possibly TRBD1 (5 bases). Sequenced material: peripheral blood. This clonotype was obtained from a man aged 55-75 years with active COVID-19. The DNA of the CDR3 is TGTGCCAGCAGCGTAGCGGGGGGTAACACTGAAGCTTTCTTT. Translation gives CASSVAGGNTEAFF.